This entry lists 25 T cell receptor beta chains sequenced from one sample in a study of shared clonotypes between healthy human individuals. Sequencing used immunoSEQ multiplex PCR; TCRdb keeps in-frame clones, though not all of them. In the table there are around 180,000 clones, about 93% of which are singletons. The sequencing sample was made of naive CD4+ T cells sorted from blood. As for subset: CD45RA+ positively selected. The receptors originated from a young woman in good health.

This clone turned up a few times. This chain joins TRBV5-1 and TRBJ2-7, with 7 bases fitting TRBD1. CDR3 length equals 13 residues. The trim removed 4 bases at V and 3 bases at J, leaving 4 bases unmatched. Germline lookup yields CDR1 SGHRS and CDR2 YFSETQ. Here the CDR3 reads CASSIGQDYEQYF. The CDR3 DNA reads as TGCGCCAGCAGCATCGGACAGGACTACGAGCAGTACTTC.

The CDR3 DNA sequence: TGTGCCAGCACAAAAACTAGGTTCGATGAGCAGTTCTTC. Translating it yields CASTKTRFDEQFF. The chain carries TRBV6-1 and TRBJ2-1; tentatively, D is TRBD2 (5 bases). CDR1 is MNHNS, CDR2 SASEGT, per germline. The CDR3 runs 13 residues. V was cut by 7 bases and J by 8 bases, with 15 bases left in between.

The CDR3 loop is CASSIRTGKSTDTQYF. The CDR3 DNA reads as TGTGCCAGTAGTATTCGGACAGGGAAGAGCACAGATACGCAGTATTTT. This rearrangement joins TRBV19 to TRBJ2-3; 8 positions match TRBD1. Per the germline V gene, CDR1 is LNHDA and CDR2 is SQIVND (reference sequence). This CDR3 comprises 16 residues. The V gene end was trimmed by 3 bases and the J gene end by 0 bases; junction bases not matched to a gene: 5.

V and J are TRBV5-1 and TRBJ1-4; weak D call: TRBD1 (6 bases). V was cut by 4 bases and J by 8 bases, with 15 bases left in between. Germline CDR1 is SGHRS and CDR2 is YFSETQ. This CDR3 has 14 residues. This CDR3 is CASSPDSRREKLFF. The CDR3 coding sequence is TGCGCCAGCAGCCCGGACAGCCGTAGGGAAAAACTGTTTTTT.

CDR3 amino acids: CASSLSGERNQPQHF. The CDR3 DNA is TGCGCCAGCAGCTTGTCGGGGGAGCGCAATCAGCCCCAGCATTTT. The chain uses TRBV5-1 and TRBJ1-5; perhaps TRBD1 as D (5 bases). The germline gives CDR1 SGHRS, CDR2 YFSETQ. CDR3 length: 15 amino acids. Deletions cut 1 base from V and 2 bases from J, with 10 bases between.

V is TRBV29-1 and J is TRBJ2-5; TRBD1 aligns across 10 bases. The closer fit of TRBJ2-7 to the DNA end suggests the J call may be wrong. Per the germline V gene, CDR1 is SQVTM and CDR2 is ANQGSEA. The length of the CDR3 is 13 residues. The DNA of the CDR3 is TGCAGCGTTGAGGGACAGGGGCTCCACGAGCAGTACTTC. Translation gives CSVEGQGLHEQYF.

The gene calls are TRBV6-5 and TRBJ1-4; D unclear. Per the germline V gene, CDR1 is MNHEY and CDR2 is SVGAGI. The CDR3 is made up of 14 amino acids. V lost 5 bases, J lost 8 bases, and 15 bases lay in between. CDR3 in amino acids: CASSNGPNREKLFF. The CDR3 nucleotides read TGTGCCAGCAGTAATGGCCCAAATCGGGAAAAACTGTTTTTT.

V is TRBV5-1 and J is TRBJ2-7, with 9 nucleotides matching TRBD1. J was trimmed by 6 bases and V by 4 bases; bases with no gene match: 8. Per germline, CDR1 SGHRS and CDR2 YFSETQ. This CDR3 has 14 amino acids. This CDR3 reads CASSKGDRVGEQYF. The CDR3 DNA is TGCGCCAGCAGCAAGGGGGACAGGGTAGGCGAGCAGTACTTC.

This chain connects TRBV6-5 to TRBJ2-5, with D perhaps TRBD1 (6 bases). The J call may be mistaken, given a closer DNA end match to TRBJ2-7. The germline V gene has CDR1 MNHEY and CDR2 SVGAGI. The CDR3 is made up of 13 amino acids. The CDR3 DNA reads as TGTGCCAGCAGACAGGGTAATCGGGGCGAGCAGTACTTC. It is translated as CASRQGNRGEQYF.

This clone was detected only once. This sequence joins TRBV5-1 and TRBJ2-7; 11 positions agree with TRBD2. The germline V gene encodes CDR1 SGHRS and CDR2 YFSETQ. V shed 2 bases, J shed 3 bases, and the junction held 1 base outside the gene matches. The length of the CDR3 is 14 residues. The CDR3 here is CASSFTSGSYEQYF. In DNA form, the CDR3 reads TGCGCCAGCAGCTTTACTAGCGGGAGCTACGAGCAGTACTTC.

The chain couples TRBV5-1 to TRBJ2-2; TRBD1 is a possible D gene (5 bases). The CDR3 loop spans 13 amino acids. Looked up from germline, CDR1 is SGHRS and CDR2 is YFSETQ. The germline V and J ends were trimmed by 7 bases and 1 base, with 8 bases remaining between them. CDR3 nucleotides: TGCGCCAGCTCGACAGAGAACACCGGGGAGCTGTTTTTT. It specifies CASSTENTGELFF.

The rearrangement links TRBV4-1 to TRBJ1-1; the D is unclear. The CDR3 totals 15 residues. The germline V gene has CDR1 MGHRA and CDR2 YSYEKL. Deletions cut 2 bases from V and 8 bases from J, with 18 bases between. The CDR3: CASSQRPIRGPEAFF. In DNA form, the CDR3 reads TGCGCCAGCAGCCAACGTCCTATTCGAGGACCAGAAGCTTTCTTT.

The rearrangement joins TRBV29-1 to TRBJ2-5; 13 bases fit TRBD2. TRBJ2-7 explains the end of the DNA better; the J call may be wrong. Per germline, CDR1 SQVTM and CDR2 ANQGSEA. The CDR3 has 15 amino acids. Here the CDR3 DNA reads TGCAGCGTTTGTCCCGGGACTAGCGGGACCTACGAGCAGTACTTC. It specifies CSVCPGTSGTYEQYF.

The chain's CDR3 is CASSNNRGSGANVLTF. CDR3 in DNA: TGTGCCAGTAGTAATAACAGAGGCTCTGGGGCCAACGTCCTGACTTTC. The chain is built from TRBV19 and TRBJ2-6, with D unclear. The CDR3 runs 16 residues. Trimming pared 4 bases from V and 0 bases from J, leaving 10 bases between. Germline V gives CDR1 LNHDA, CDR2 SQIVND (reference sequence).

The chain is built from TRBV10-2 and TRBJ1-3, with D maybe TRBD1 (5 bases). Germline values: CDR1 WSHSY, CDR2 SAAADI. This CDR3 has 17 amino acids. V was cut by 6 bases and J by 5 bases, with 23 bases left in between. CDR3 amino acids: CASSADGQGLGRNTIYF. In DNA, the CDR3 is TGCGCCAGCAGCGCTGATGGGCAGGGACTTGGGAGAAACACCATATATTTT.

This clone was picked up one time. The gene calls are TRBV5-1 and TRBJ1-4; 8 bases are a match to TRBD1. The CDR3 is 16 amino acids. CDR1 SGHRS and CDR2 YFSETQ come from the germline V gene. After removal of 4 bases from V and 0 bases from J, the junction contained 5 bases not matched to a gene. The CDR3 nucleotides are TGCGCCAGCAGCCGGACAGGGATAACAACTAATGAAAAACTGTTTTTT. Translation: CASSRTGITTNEKLFF.

This clone was picked up a small number of times. The rearrangement uses TRBV2 and TRBJ1-2, with D uncertain. Between the trimmed V and J ends, which lost 5 bases and 8 bases, there was a span of 9 bases. The germline V gene encodes CDR1 SNHLY and CDR2 FYNNEI. The CDR3 totals 11 residues. CDR3 nucleotides: TGTGCCAGCAGTAGGGAGGAAGGCTACACCTTC. The encoded protein is CASSREEGYTF.

V gene TRBV5-1 combines with J gene TRBJ2-7; the D gene is possibly TRBD1 (5 bases). Trimming left V 0 bases short and J 0 bases short, with 10 bases between. This CDR3 spans 15 amino acids. CDR1 and CDR2 (germline): SGHRS, YFSETQ. The DNA for the CDR3 is TGCGCCAGCAGCTTGGTATCGACAGACTCCTACGAGCAGTACTTC. As protein: CASSLVSTDSYEQYF.

CDR3 protein: CASVKGDSQETQYF. CDR3 sequence (DNA): TGTGCCAGCGTAAAAGGCGACAGCCAAGAGACCCAGTACTTC. The J gene is TRBJ2-5, the V gene TRBV28, with D possibly matching TRBD1 (5 bases). CDR3 length: 14 residues. Looked up from germline, CDR1 is MDHEN and CDR2 is SYDVKM. V lost 8 bases to trimming and J lost 1 base, with 14 bases between them.

This chain connects TRBV28 to TRBJ2-1; maybe TRBD1 (5 bases). Trimming removed 3 bases at V and 5 bases at J, with 17 bases between. Germline V gene data show CDR1 as MDHEN and CDR2 as SYDVKM. The CDR3 consists of 16 residues. The CDR3 coding sequence is TGTGCCAGCAGTTTGGTGGGGCCGCAAGTTGACAATGAGCAGTTCTTC. Protein product: CASSLVGPQVDNEQFF.

CDR3 coding DNA: TGCGCCAGCAGCTTGGGAGTAGGGGGCTACGAGCAGTACTTC. Translating gives CASSLGVGGYEQYF. The chain combines TRBV5-1 with TRBJ2-5; perhaps TRBD1 as D (6 bases). The better agreement between TRBJ2-7 and the DNA end casts doubt on the J call. Germline CDR1 reads SGHRS; CDR2 reads YFSETQ. CDR3 length: 14 amino acids.

The chain is built from TRBV28 and TRBJ1-1; no clear D gene. Trimming shortened V by 4 bases and J by 11 bases, and 14 bases separated the two germline ends. Germline V lookup: CDR1 MDHEN, CDR2 SYDVKM. This CDR3 comprises 12 residues. The CDR3 DNA is TGTGCCAGCAGTTCCCCCATGGACGGGGCTTTCTTT. Its translation is CASSSPMDGAFF.

The chain carries TRBV5-1 and TRBJ2-5; D unresolved. The V end was cut by 3 bases, the J end by 0 bases, with 3 bases between. CDR3 size: 12 residues. The germline gives CDR1 SGHRS, CDR2 YFSETQ. The CDR3 sequence is CASSYYQETQYF. CDR3 DNA sequence: TGCGCCAGCAGCTATTACCAAGAGACCCAGTACTTC. The full variable domain, its missing parts supplied by reference TRBV5-1 and TRBJ2-5, is KAGVTQTPRYLIKTRGQQVTLSCSPISGHRSVSWYQQTPGQGLQFLFEYFSETQRNKGNFPGRFSGRQFSNSRSEMNVSTLELGDSALYLCASSYYQETQYFGPGTRLLVL.

The chain joins TRBV6-5 to TRBJ2-1; D perhaps matches TRBD2 (5 bases). This CDR3 comprises 16 residues. Trimming took off 0 bases at V and 1 base at J, with 10 bases between the two ends. Germline lookup yields CDR1 MNHEY and CDR2 SVGAGI. CDR3 amino acids: CASSYSGSGSYNEQFF. The CDR3, as DNA: TGTGCCAGCAGTTACTCGGGCAGCGGATCCTACAATGAGCAGTTCTTC.

This chain joins TRBV29-1 and TRBJ1-4; D uncertain. V was clipped by 7 bases and J by 0 bases, with 15 bases between them. The CDR3 is 15 amino acids. Germline CDR1 and CDR2: SQVTM and ANQGSEA. The CDR3 coding sequence is TGCAGCGCTATTCCCTTTGGGGCAACTAATGAAAAACTGTTTTTT. It yields the protein CSAIPFGATNEKLFF.